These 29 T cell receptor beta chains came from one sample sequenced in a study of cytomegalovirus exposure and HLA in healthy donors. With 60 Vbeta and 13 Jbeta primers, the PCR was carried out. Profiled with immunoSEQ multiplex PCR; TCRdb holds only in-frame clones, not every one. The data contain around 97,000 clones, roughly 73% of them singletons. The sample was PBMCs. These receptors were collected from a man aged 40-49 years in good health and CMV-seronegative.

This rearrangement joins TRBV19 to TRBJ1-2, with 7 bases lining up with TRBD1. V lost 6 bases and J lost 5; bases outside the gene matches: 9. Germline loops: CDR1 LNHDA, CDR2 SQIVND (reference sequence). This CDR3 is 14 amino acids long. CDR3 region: CASSTKGGGYGYTF. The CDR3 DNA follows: TGTGCCAGTAGCACAAAAGGGGGCGGTTATGGCTACACCTTC.

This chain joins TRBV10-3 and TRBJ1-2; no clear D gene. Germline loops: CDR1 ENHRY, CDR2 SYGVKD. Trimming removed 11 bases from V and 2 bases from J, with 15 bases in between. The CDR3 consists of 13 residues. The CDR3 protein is CAVSGGNNYGYTF. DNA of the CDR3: TGTGCCGTCTCAGGAGGGAACAACTATGGCTACACCTTC.

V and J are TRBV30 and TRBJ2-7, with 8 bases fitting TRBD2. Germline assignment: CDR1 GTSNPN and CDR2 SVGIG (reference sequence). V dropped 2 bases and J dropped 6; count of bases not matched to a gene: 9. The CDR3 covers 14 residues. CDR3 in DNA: TGTGCCTGGAGTTTAGCGGGGACGCATGGCGAGCAGTACTTC. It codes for CAWSLAGTHGEQYF.

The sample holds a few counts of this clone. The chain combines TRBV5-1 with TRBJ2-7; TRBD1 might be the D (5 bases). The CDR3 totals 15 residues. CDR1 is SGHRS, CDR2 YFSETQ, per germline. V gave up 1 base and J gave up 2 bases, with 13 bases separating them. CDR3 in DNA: TGCGCCAGCAGCTTGACGGACACCCTAGCCTACGAGCAGTACTTC. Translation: CASSLTDTLAYEQYF.

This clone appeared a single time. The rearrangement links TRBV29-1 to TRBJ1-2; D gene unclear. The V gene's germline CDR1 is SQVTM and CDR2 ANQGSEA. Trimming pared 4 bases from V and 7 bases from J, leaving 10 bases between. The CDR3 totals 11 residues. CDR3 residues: CSVVWASGYTF. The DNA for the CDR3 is TGCAGCGTTGTATGGGCGAGTGGCTACACCTTC. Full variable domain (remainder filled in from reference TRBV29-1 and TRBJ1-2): SAVISQKPSRDICQRGTSLTIQCQVDSQVTMMFWYRQQPGQSLTLIATANQGSEATYESGFVIDKFPISRPNLTFSTLTVSNMSPEDSSIYLCSVVWASGYTFGSGTRLTVV.

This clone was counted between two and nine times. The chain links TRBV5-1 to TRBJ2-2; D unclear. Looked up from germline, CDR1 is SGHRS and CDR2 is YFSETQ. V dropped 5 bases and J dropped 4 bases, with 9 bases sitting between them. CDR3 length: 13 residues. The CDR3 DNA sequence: TGCGCCAGCAGTTCACTCGGCACCGGGGAGCTGTTTTTT. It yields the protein CASSSLGTGELFF.

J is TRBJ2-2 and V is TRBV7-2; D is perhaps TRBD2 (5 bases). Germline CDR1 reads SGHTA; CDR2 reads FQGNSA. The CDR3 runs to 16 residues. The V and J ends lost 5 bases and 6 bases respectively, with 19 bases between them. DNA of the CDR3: TGTGCCAGCAGCCCTCAGACCGACTGGGAGTCCGGGGAGCTGTTTTTT. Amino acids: CASSPQTDWESGELFF.

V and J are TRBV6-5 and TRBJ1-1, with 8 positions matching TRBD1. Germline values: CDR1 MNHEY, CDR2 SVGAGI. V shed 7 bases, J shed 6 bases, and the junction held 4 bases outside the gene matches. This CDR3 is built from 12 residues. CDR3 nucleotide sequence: TGTGCCAGCACTAACAGGGGGTCTGAAGCTTTCTTT. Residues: CASTNRGSEAFF.

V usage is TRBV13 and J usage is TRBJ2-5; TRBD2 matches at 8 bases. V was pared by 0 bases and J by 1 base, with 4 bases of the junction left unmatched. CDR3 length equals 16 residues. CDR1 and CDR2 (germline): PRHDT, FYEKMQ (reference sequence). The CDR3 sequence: CASSLGSGGAQETQYF. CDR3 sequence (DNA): TGTGCCAGCAGCTTAGGAAGCGGGGGAGCCCAAGAGACCCAGTACTTC.

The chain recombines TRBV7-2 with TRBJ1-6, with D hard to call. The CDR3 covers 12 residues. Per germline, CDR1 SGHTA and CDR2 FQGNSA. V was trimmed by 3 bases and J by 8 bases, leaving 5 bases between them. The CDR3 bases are TGTGCCAGCAGCTTCCGAGATTCACCCCTCCACTTT. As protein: CASSFRDSPLHF. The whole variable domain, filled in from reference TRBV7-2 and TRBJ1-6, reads GAGVSQSPSNKVTEKGKDVELRCDPISGHTALYWYRQSLGQGLEFLIYFQGNSAPDKSGLPSDRFSAERTGGSVSTLTIQRTQQEDSAVYLCASSFRDSPLHFGNGTRLTVT.

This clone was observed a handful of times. The DNA of the CDR3 is TGTGCCAGCCTATACGGGACAGGGGCTCCTGGGGCCAACGTCCTGACTTTC. It encodes CASLYGTGAPGANVLTF. This rearrangement joins TRBV21-1 to TRBJ2-6; TRBD1, as called in the table, went unchecked against the DNA. TRBV21-1 is noted as a pseudogene. CDR3 length: 17 residues.

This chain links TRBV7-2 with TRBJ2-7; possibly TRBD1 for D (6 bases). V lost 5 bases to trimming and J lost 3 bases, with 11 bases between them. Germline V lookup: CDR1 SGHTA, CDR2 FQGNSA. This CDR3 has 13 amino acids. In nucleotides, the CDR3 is TGTGCCAGCAGCGAGGGACACGTCTACGAGCAGTACTTC. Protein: CASSEGHVYEQYF.

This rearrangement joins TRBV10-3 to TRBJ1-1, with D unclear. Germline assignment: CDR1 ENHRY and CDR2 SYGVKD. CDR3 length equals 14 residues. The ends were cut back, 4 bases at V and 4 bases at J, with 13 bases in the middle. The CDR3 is CAISAASDFTEAFF. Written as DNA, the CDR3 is TGTGCCATCAGTGCCGCTTCTGACTTCACTGAAGCTTTCTTT.

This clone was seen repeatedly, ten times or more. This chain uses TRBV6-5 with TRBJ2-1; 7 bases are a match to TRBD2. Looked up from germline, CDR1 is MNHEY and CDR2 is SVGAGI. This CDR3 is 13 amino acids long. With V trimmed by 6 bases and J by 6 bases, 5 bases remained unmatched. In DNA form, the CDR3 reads TGTGCCAGCAGCAGACTAGCTTCCAATGAGCAGTTCTTC. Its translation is CASSRLASNEQFF.

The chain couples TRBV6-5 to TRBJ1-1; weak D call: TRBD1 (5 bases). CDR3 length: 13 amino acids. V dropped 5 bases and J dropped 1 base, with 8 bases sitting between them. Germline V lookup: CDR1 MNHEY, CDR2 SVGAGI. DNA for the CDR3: TGTGCCAGCAGTACGGACAAGAACACTGAAGCTTTCTTT. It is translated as CASSTDKNTEAFF.

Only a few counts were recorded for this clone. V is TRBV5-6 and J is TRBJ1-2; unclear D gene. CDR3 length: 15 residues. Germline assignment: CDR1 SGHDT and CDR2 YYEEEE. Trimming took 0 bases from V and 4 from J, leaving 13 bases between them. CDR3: CASSLGSLHLYGYTF. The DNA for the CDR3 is TGTGCCAGCAGCTTGGGTAGTCTCCATCTCTATGGCTACACCTTC.

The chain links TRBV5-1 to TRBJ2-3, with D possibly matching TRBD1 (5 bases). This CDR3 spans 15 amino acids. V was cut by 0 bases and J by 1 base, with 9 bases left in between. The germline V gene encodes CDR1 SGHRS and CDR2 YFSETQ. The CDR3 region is CASSLEWGRTDTQYF. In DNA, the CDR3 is TGCGCCAGCAGCTTGGAGTGGGGCCGCACAGATACGCAGTATTTT.

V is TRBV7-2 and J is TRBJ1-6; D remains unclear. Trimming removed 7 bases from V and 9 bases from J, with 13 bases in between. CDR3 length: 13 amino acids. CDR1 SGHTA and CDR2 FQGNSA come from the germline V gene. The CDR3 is CASTPQVGSPLHF. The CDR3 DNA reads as TGTGCCAGCACCCCGCAGGTCGGTTCACCCCTCCACTTT.

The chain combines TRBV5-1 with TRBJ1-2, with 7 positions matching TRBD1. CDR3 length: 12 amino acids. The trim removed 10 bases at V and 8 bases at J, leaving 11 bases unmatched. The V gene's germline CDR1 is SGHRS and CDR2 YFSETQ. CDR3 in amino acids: CASGGGAGGYTF. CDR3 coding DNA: TGCGCCTCCGGAGGGGGCGCGGGCGGCTACACCTTC.

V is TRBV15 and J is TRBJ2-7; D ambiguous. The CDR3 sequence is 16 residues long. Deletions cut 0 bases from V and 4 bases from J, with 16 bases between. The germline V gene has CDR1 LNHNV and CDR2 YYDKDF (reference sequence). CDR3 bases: TGTGCCACCAGCAGAGATACGGTCTCCTTCGGTTACGAGCAGTACTTC. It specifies CATSRDTVSFGYEQYF.

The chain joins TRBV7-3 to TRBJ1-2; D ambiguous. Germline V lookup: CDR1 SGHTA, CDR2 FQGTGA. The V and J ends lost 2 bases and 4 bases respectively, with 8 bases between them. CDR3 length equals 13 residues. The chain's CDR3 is CASSLSYVYGYTF. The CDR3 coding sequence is TGTGCCAGCAGCTTATCTTATGTCTATGGCTACACCTTC.

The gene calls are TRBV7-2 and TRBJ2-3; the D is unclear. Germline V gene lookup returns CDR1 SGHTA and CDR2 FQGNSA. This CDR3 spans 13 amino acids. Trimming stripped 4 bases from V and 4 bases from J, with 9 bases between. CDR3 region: CASSSENSDTQYF. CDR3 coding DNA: TGTGCCAGCAGCTCCGAGAATTCAGATACGCAGTATTTT.

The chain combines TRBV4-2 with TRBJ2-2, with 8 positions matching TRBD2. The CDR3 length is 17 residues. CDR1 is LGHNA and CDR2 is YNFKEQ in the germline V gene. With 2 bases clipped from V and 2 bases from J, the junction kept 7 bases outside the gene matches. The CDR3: CASSQPSGGSNTGELFF. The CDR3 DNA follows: TGTGCCAGCAGCCAACCATCGGGGGGGTCAAACACCGGGGAGCTGTTTTTT.

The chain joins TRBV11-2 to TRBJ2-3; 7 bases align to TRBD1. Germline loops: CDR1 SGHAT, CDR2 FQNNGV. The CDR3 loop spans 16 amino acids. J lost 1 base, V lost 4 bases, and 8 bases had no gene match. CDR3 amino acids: CASSSGPGTGTDTQYF. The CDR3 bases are TGTGCCAGCAGCTCGGGACCCGGGACAGGCACAGATACGCAGTATTTT.

The CDR3 protein is CAISESTGYYEQYF. As DNA, the CDR3 is TGTGCCATCAGTGAGTCGACAGGATACTACGAGCAGTACTTC. The chain employs TRBV10-3 and TRBJ2-7, with a possible D match to TRBD1 (6 bases). Germline lookup yields CDR1 ENHRY and CDR2 SYGVKD. V was trimmed by 0 bases and J by 3 bases, leaving 9 bases between them. The CDR3 loop spans 14 amino acids.

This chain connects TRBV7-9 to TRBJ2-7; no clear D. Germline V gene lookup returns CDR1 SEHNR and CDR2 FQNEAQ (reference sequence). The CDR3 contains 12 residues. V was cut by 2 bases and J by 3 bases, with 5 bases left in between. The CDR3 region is CASSLTSYEQYF. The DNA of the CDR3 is TGTGCCAGCAGCTTAACCAGCTACGAGCAGTACTTC.

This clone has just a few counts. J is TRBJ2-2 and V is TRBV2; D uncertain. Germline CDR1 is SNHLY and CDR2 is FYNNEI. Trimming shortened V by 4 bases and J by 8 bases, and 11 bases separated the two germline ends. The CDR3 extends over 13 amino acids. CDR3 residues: CASSALDGGELFF. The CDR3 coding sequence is TGTGCCAGCAGTGCCCTTGACGGGGGGGAGCTGTTTTTT.

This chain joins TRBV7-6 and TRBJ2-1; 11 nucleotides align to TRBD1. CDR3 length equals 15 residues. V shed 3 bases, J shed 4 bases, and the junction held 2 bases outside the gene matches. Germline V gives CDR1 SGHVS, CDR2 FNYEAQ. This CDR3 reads CASSFGQGAYNEQFF. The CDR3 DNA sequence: TGTGCCAGCAGCTTTGGACAGGGGGCTTACAATGAGCAGTTCTTC.

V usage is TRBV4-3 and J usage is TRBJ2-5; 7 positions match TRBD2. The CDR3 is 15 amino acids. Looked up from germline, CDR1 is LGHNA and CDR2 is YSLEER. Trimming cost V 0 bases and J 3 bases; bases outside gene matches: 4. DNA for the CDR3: TGCGCCAGCAGCCAAGACTCCGGGACTAAAGAGACCCAGTACTTC. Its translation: CASSQDSGTKETQYF.